What follows are 14 T cell receptor beta chains derived from one specimen sequenced in a study of blood T cell repertoires in COVID-19. Sequencing used immunoSEQ multiplex PCR; TCRdb keeps in-frame clones, though not all of them. The repertoire holds some 200,000 clones, with roughly 90% as singletons. The material sequenced was peripheral blood. The origin of the receptors is a woman between 45 and 65 years old with acute or convalescent COVID-19.

The chain is built from TRBV30 and TRBJ2-7, with 11 bases lining up with TRBD1. The CDR3 is 15 residues long. With V trimmed by 5 bases and J by 4 bases, 10 bases remained unmatched. Germline lookup yields CDR1 GTSNPN and CDR2 SVGIG (reference sequence). This CDR3 is CAWLPGTGGIYEQYF. The DNA for the CDR3 is TGTGCCTGGCTGCCTGGGACAGGGGGAATTTACGAGCAGTACTTC.

In DNA, the CDR3 is TGCAGCGTTGCGGACACCTTTTACTATGGCTACACCTTC. It is translated as CSVADTFYYGYTF. The chain recombines TRBV29-1 with TRBJ1-2, with TRBD1 as a possible D gene (5 bases). The CDR3 is 13 residues long. From germline, CDR1 is SQVTM and CDR2 ANQGSEA. Trimming cost V 4 bases and J 3 bases, with 12 bases left between them.

The chain recombines TRBV9 with TRBJ2-1, with 14 bases identical to TRBD2. V lost 0 bases and J lost 3; bases outside the gene matches: 5. Germline CDR1 reads SGDLS; CDR2 reads YYNGEE. The CDR3 extends over 18 amino acids. This CDR3 is CASSVGLAGGRIYNEQFF. The CDR3 nucleotides are TGTGCCAGCAGCGTAGGACTAGCGGGAGGGAGGATCTACAATGAGCAGTTCTTC.

The genes are TRBV6-5 and TRBJ2-3; 7 bases are shared with TRBD2. There are 13 residues in the CDR3. Germline CDR1 and CDR2: MNHEY and SVGAGI. Germline trimming cut 6 bases from V and 3 bases from J; bases unmatched to any gene: 3. The DNA for the CDR3 is TGTGCCAGCAGCGGACTAGGTACAGATACGCAGTATTTT. As protein: CASSGLGTDTQYF.

V gene TRBV9 combines with J gene TRBJ2-3; 8 nucleotides match TRBD2. The germline V gene encodes CDR1 SGDLS and CDR2 YYNGEE. The V segment lost 7 bases and the J segment 0 bases; nucleotides outside the gene matches: 7. This CDR3 region has 15 residues. The CDR3 loop is CASSRGGGSTDTQYF. CDR3 nucleotides: TGTGCCAGCTCCCGGGGGGGCGGGAGCACAGATACGCAGTATTTT. The complete variable domain, with remaining parts taken from reference TRBV9 and TRBJ2-3, reads DSGVTQTPKHLITATGQRVTLRCSPRSGDLSVYWYQQSLDQGLQFLIQYYNGEERAKGNILERFSAQQFPDLHSELNLSSLELGDSALYFCASSRGGGSTDTQYFGPGTRLTVL.

The chain recombines TRBV18 with TRBJ1-1, with TRBD1 identical over 9 bases. The CDR3 is 16 residues long. V lost 1 base, J lost 4 bases, and 7 bases stayed unmatched. Germline values: CDR1 KGHSH, CDR2 LQKENI. The chain's CDR3 is CASSPQTGGATTEAFF. The CDR3 region has the DNA TGTGCCAGCTCACCACAGACAGGGGGGGCGACCACTGAAGCTTTCTTT.

This clone has only a few counts. This sequence joins TRBV5-1 and TRBJ2-3; no reliable D call. The CDR3 sequence is 15 residues long. Germline V lookup: CDR1 SGHRS, CDR2 YFSETQ. With 3 bases removed from V and 2 bases from J, the gap between germline ends came to 13 bases. Here the CDR3 DNA reads TGCGCCAGCAGCTCGCCGATCGGTCCCACAGATACGCAGTATTTT. Amino acid sequence: CASSSPIGPTDTQYF.

The rearrangement joins TRBV11-2 to TRBJ2-3; weak D call: TRBD2 (6 bases). Germline V CDR1 and CDR2: SGHAT, FQNNGV. The V end was cut by 4 bases, the J end by 4 bases, with 18 bases between. This CDR3 comprises 16 residues. The chain's CDR3 is CASSYLGAGRSDTQYF. DNA of the CDR3: TGTGCCAGCAGCTACCTGGGAGCAGGGAGGTCAGATACGCAGTATTTT.

The chain is built from TRBV11-3 and TRBJ2-1, with 10 bases fitting TRBD1. Germline V gene data show CDR1 as SGHNT and CDR2 as YENEEA. This CDR3 comprises 13 residues. V was pared by 6 bases and J by 6 bases, with 2 bases of the junction left unmatched. The CDR3 sequence is CASRRTGGNEQFF. In DNA, the CDR3 is TGTGCCAGCAGAAGGACAGGGGGCAATGAGCAGTTCTTC. The full variable domain, in which reference TRBV11-3 and TRBJ2-1 provide the parts outside the CDR3, is EAGVVQSPRYKIIEKKQPVAFWCNPISGHNTLYWYLQNLGQGPELLIRYENEEAVDDSQLPKDRFSAERLKGVDSTLKIQPAELGDSAVYLCASRRTGGNEQFFGPGTRLTVL.

The chain recombines TRBV3-1 (or the pseudogene TRBV3-2) with TRBJ1-4; no definite D call. CDR3 length: 13 amino acids. Germline V gene lookup returns CDR1 LGHDT and CDR2 YNNKEL (reference sequence). V dropped 3 bases and J dropped 8 bases, with 10 bases sitting between them. The DNA of the CDR3 is TGTGCCAGCAGCCAGGCAGGTGGGGAAAAACTGTTTTTT. Protein: CASSQAGGEKLFF.

V and J are TRBV24-1 and TRBJ2-7, with 7 bases matching TRBD1. There are 14 residues in the CDR3. V was clipped by 2 bases and J by 7 bases; unmatched bases: 7. Germline-derived CDR1 and CDR2 are KGHDR and SFDVKD. The CDR3 region is CATSDSTGRKEQYF. In DNA, the CDR3 is TGTGCCACCAGTGATTCGACAGGGCGGAAAGAGCAGTACTTC.

The chain carries TRBV30 and TRBJ2-4; 8 bases fit TRBD1. With 5 bases clipped from V and 8 bases from J, the junction kept 5 bases outside the gene matches. The CDR3 has 12 amino acids. Germline V gene sequence: CDR1 GTSNPN, CDR2 SVGIG (reference sequence). The CDR3 region is CAWGQGLDIQYF. DNA for the CDR3: TGTGCCTGGGGACAGGGCTTGGACATTCAGTACTTC.

This chain uses TRBV6-2 or TRBV6-3 with TRBJ2-5; 13 bases align to TRBD2. CDR1 is MNHEY and CDR2 is SVGEGT in the germline V gene. This CDR3 is built from 15 residues. Trimming took 4 bases from V and 5 from J; bases not matched to a gene: 4. The CDR3 DNA follows: TGTGCCAGCAGTTCCACTAGCGGGGGGGCCGAGACCCAGTACTTC. It encodes CASSSTSGGAETQYF.

The genes are TRBV4-2 and TRBJ1-5; possible D gene TRBD1, 6 bases. Germline values: CDR1 LGHNA, CDR2 YNFKEQ. Trimming shortened V by 0 bases and J by 6 bases, and 15 bases separated the two germline ends. CDR3 length equals 16 residues. The CDR3 loop reads CASSQEGKTGIQPQHF. The CDR3 bases are TGTGCCAGCAGCCAAGAGGGGAAGACAGGAATTCAGCCCCAGCATTTT.